The clone carrying this TCR beta chain occurred a few times. Assay: immunoSEQ multiplex PCR; the TCRdb copy retains only in-frame clones and omits some. The table shows some 450,000 clones, with around 91% occurring only once. The treatment here: 15 to 20 received Ad26.COV2.S at low or high dose, single or two shots; about 5 received placebo; per-sample allocation not given. Repertoires come from day 63 after the first vaccine or placebo injection. Boston supplied an adult donor aged 18-55 years. Ad26 vector vaccine expressed Wuhan-strain SARS-CoV-2 spike. This sample was taken from a study of Ad26.COV2.S vaccination and SARS-CoV-2 variants. Overall study: Enrollment placed the donor in the COV1001 Ad26.COV2.S trial arm. The vaccine Ad26.COV2.S was put into the muscle once, or twice with 56 days between.

This CDR3 region has 15 residues. The germline V gene has CDR1 SSHAT and CDR2 FNYEAQ (reference sequence). V trimming: 5 bases; J trimming: 1 base; junction bases outside the gene matches: 2. V and J are TRBV7-7 and TRBJ2-2, with 9 nucleotides matching TRBD1. The sequence was collected from a person between 18 and 65 years old who received the Ad26.COV2.S COVID-19 vaccine or a placebo. Here the sequenced sample was peripheral blood, taken in a trial of Ad26.COV2.S vaccine versus placebo. For the CDR3, the DNA is TGTGCCAGCAGCCCGGGACAGGGGAACACCGGGGAGCTGTTTTTT. Amino acid sequence: CASSPGQGNTGELFF.